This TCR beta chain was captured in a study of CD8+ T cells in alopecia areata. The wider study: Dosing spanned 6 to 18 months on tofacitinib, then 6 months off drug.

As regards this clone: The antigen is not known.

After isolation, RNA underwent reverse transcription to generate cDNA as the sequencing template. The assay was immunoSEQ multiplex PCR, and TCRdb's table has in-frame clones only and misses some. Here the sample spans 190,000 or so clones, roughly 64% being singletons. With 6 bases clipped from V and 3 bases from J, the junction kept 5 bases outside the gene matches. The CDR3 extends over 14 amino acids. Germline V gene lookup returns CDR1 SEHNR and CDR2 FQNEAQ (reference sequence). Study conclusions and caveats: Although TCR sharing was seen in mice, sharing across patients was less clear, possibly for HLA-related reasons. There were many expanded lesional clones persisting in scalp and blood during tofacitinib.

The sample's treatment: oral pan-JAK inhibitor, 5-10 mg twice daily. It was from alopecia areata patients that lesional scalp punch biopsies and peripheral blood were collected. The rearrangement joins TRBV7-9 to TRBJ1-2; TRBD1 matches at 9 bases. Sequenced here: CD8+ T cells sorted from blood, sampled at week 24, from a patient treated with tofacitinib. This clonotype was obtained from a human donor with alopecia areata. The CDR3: CASSPDRGYYGYTF. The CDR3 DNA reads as TGTGCCAGCAGTCCGGACAGGGGTTACTATGGCTACACCTTC.